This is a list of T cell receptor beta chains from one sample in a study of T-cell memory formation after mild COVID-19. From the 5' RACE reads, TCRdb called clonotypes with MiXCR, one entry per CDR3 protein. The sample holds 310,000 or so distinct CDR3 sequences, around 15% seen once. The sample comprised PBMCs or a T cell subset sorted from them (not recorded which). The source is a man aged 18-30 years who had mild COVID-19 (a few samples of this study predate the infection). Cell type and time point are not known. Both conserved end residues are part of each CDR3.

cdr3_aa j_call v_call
CASSYGGDRNTEAFF TRBJ1-1 TRBV5-4
CASSQFGNRGSSYNSPLHF TRBJ1-6 TRBV4-1
CASSLSDLPRSYNEQFF TRBJ2-1 TRBV7-2
CATSGTGGPTNEQFF TRBJ2-1 TRBV24-1
CASSLDPDQPQHF TRBJ1-5 TRBV5-1
CASSPTSSPDRGNSPLHF TRBJ1-6 TRBV27
CASSRGGQAYGYTF TRBJ1-2 TRBV7-2
CASSDPAEETQYF TRBJ2-5 TRBV2
CASSLVLDGDTQYF TRBJ2-3 TRBV12-3/TRBV12-4
CASSLGQGADEQYF TRBJ2-7 TRBV5-1
CATSDPGYGETQYF TRBJ2-5 TRBV24-1
CASSPPPDADTQYF TRBJ2-3 TRBV18
CATSVLAGASDTQYF TRBJ2-3 TRBV24-1
CASSLPIGGQKETQYF TRBJ2-5 TRBV11-2
CASSRDMDRDAGYTF TRBJ1-2 TRBV7-9
CASSAADRARNQPQHF TRBJ1-5 TRBV11-2
CASSFGPEETQYF TRBJ2-5 TRBV28
CASSLTEQFF TRBJ2-1 TRBV7-9
CASSPRGQGASYNEQFF TRBJ2-1 TRBV5-1
CASSPTITYQETQYF TRBJ2-5 TRBV7-8
CASSSATGGTTDTQYF TRBJ2-3 TRBV5-1
CASCFSGGAYNEQFF TRBJ2-1 TRBV5-6
CASSSRQGRETQYF TRBJ2-5 TRBV11-2
CASSAGVFEDEQFF TRBJ2-1 TRBV27
CASSQEGARYNEQFF TRBJ2-1 TRBV4-2
CATSYTGELFF TRBJ2-2 TRBV27
CASSLTSGVTDTQYF TRBJ2-3 TRBV7-9
CASSYDGGRKETQYF TRBJ2-5 TRBV6-5
CSARQLMGSNSYEQYF TRBJ2-7 TRBV20-1
CASSVDPGGYTEAFF TRBJ1-1 TRBV9
CSVEDPVSGGPSYNEQFF TRBJ2-1 TRBV29-1
CASSLLSGGAGETQYF TRBJ2-5 TRBV7-2
CASSLGGQGTQYF TRBJ2-5 TRBV12-3/TRBV12-4
CASSQGTGDQPQHF TRBJ1-5 TRBV5-8
CASSLVWGLAVHEQYF TRBJ2-7 TRBV7-2
CAPIQTGPHSNQPQHF TRBJ1-5 TRBV24-1
CASSLEIGELFF TRBJ2-2 TRBV7-3
CASSQGGKDTQYF TRBJ2-3 TRBV4-2
CASSFLQAETEAFF TRBJ1-1 TRBV5-1
CASTLKGYGYTF TRBJ1-2 TRBV12-3/TRBV12-4
CASSWGRDQDTQYF TRBJ2-3 TRBV12-3/TRBV12-4
CSAQGGGNQPQHF TRBJ1-5 TRBV20-1